This T cell receptor (beta chain) appears in the sequencing data of a study of vaccination and CD4 T cells after COVID-19. The wider study: Convalescent patients, three in number, were sampled at day 14 and days 161 to 241 post-vaccination. Overlapping spike peptides of SARS-CoV-2, HCoV-NL63, HCoV-OC43 and HCoV-229E stimulated the cells.

The CDR3 runs 18 residues. V lost 6 bases and J lost 2; bases outside the gene matches: 17. Germline assignment: CDR1 MDHEN and CDR2 SYDVKM. The time point: late sampling 161 to 241 days after vaccination in three convalescent patients. Treatment noted: approximately 10-day PBMC culture with coronavirus spike peptide pools or control peptides (ViraFEST assay). Remarks on this clonotype: Its antigen is not known.

An Oncomine TCR Beta short-read assay was used to sequence the DNA from cultured CD4+ T cells. Each CDR3 protein is one row after TCRdb ran MiXCR on the PCR reads. Of tens of thousands of distinct CDR3 sequences in the sample, about 43% were seen once. V is TRBV28 and J is TRBJ2-3; 7 nucleotides match TRBD2. The clonotype comes from a human donor who had recovered from COVID-19. This specimen consisted of CD4+ T cells from blood, cultured in vitro, obtained about 7 months after SARS-CoV-2 vaccination. This chain's CDR3 is CASSPPLGGGLNTDTQYF. In nucleotides, the CDR3 is TGTGCCAGCAGCCCCCCCTTGGGGGGAGGGTTGAACACAGATACGCAGTATTTT.